This T cell receptor beta chain was recorded in a study of cytomegalovirus exposure and HLA in healthy donors. About the study: HLA-typed donors were the source of around 85 million unique TCRs held in an early data release. Overall study results and limits: In all likelihood, a cluster of highly shared sequence variants was a sequencing artifact. Upon later analysis, TCR association rates were observed to vary by HLA locus, being highest for DRB1 and lowest for HLA-C.

Vbeta (60) and Jbeta (13) primers were used in the PCR. Libraries were prepared by immunoSEQ multiplex PCR; TCRdb keeps only in-frame clonotypes and omits some of them. Reported are approximately 110,000 clones; the ten largest clones contain 6.8%. This CDR3 has 15 residues. Germline CDR1 SNHLY, CDR2 FYNNEI. With V trimmed by 5 bases and J by 0 bases, 7 bases remained unmatched. Notes on this clone: What it binds is not known.

Sequencing used PBMCs. The TCR comes from a man aged 35 to 55 in good health and CMV-seropositive. The gene calls are TRBV2 and TRBJ2-7; TRBD1 matches 7 bases. Written as DNA, the CDR3 is TGTGCCAGCAGTATGACAGGGCCCTACTCCTACGAGCAGTACTTC. Amino acids: CASSMTGPYSYEQYF.